In its sample, the clone carrying this T cell receptor beta chain was seen a few times. The sample's time point: pre-treatment baseline. One draw preceded checkpoint blockade; another followed its first cycle at week 3. The entry originates in a study of blood T cell dynamics during melanoma immunotherapy. Per the germline V gene, CDR1 is LNHDA and CDR2 is SQIVND (reference sequence). V shed 5 bases and J shed 4 bases, with 11 bases lying between them. The CDR3 contains 14 residues. Repertoires were generated with immunoSEQ multiplex PCR, while TCRdb's copy carries only in-frame clones and drops some. The sample has 5,500 to 6,500 clones, approximately 90% seen once; the top ten hold about 3.3%.

This clonotype was obtained from a human donor with melanoma. The specimen comprised blood, sampled from a patient treated with checkpoint blockade. The chain employs TRBV19 and TRBJ2-2; possible D gene TRBD1, 6 bases. CDR3 in amino acids: CASSGQPPTGELFF. The DNA of the CDR3 is TGTGCCAGTAGTGGACAGCCACCCACCGGGGAGCTGTTTTTT.